Below are 27 T cell receptor beta chains sequenced from a single sample in a study of shared clonotypes between healthy human individuals. Profiled with immunoSEQ multiplex PCR; TCRdb holds only in-frame clones, not every one. The sample has fewer than 1.6 million clones, about 98.5% seen once. Sequenced input: naive CD4+ T cells sorted from blood. Subset denoted: CD45RA+ positively selected. These receptors were taken from a man aged 30-40 years in good health.

V gene TRBV27 combines with J gene TRBJ2-6; D remains ambiguous. The germline V gene has CDR1 MNHEY and CDR2 SMNVEV (reference sequence). Trimming pared 8 bases from V and 0 bases from J, leaving 14 bases between. This CDR3 is built from 16 residues. CDR3 protein: CASASAWSSGANVLTF. In nucleotides, the CDR3 is TGTGCCAGCGCTTCCGCATGGAGCTCTGGGGCCAACGTCCTGACTTTC. The variable domain in full, completed from reference TRBV27 and TRBJ2-6, reads EAQVTQNPRYLITVTGKKLTVTCSQNMNHEYMSWYRQDPGLGLRQIYYSMNVEVTDKGDVPEGYKVSRKEKRNFPLILESPSPNQTSLYFCASASAWSSGANVLTFGAGSRLTVL.

This clone was observed once. This chain uses TRBV6-5 with TRBJ2-7; TRBD1 matches 7 bases. Unmatched junction bases numbered 10, after V lost 6 bases and J lost 2 bases. The CDR3 runs 15 residues. Germline V gives CDR1 MNHEY, CDR2 SVGAGI. CDR3 residues: CASRRGLTGAYEQYF. The DNA of the CDR3 is TGTGCCAGCAGGAGGGGTTTAACAGGGGCCTACGAGCAGTACTTC.

This clone occurred many times. This chain uses TRBV5-1 with TRBJ1-2, with 9 positions matching TRBD1. CDR1 is SGHRS, CDR2 YFSETQ, per germline. The CDR3 is 14 amino acids. The J segment lost 1 base and the V segment lost 4 bases, leaving 2 bases of the junction unmatched. CDR3 protein: CASSGQGLNYGYTF. DNA of the CDR3: TGCGCCAGCAGCGGACAGGGGCTTAACTATGGCTACACCTTC.

The chain joins TRBV21-1 to TRBJ2-1; the table's D call, TRBD2, was not checked against the DNA. TRBV21-1 corresponds to a pseudogene. The CDR3 consists of 15 residues. The CDR3 reads CASSKLRTYYNEQFF. The CDR3 DNA reads TGTGCCAGCAGCAAACTTAGGACTTACTACAATGAGCAGTTCTTC.

In regard to this clone: The sample has other DNA sequences that encode this CDR3 too. The chain joins TRBV7-3 to TRBJ2-7; TRBD2 matches at 7 bases. V lost 3 bases to trimming and J lost 2 bases; unmatched junction nucleotides: 1. The length of the CDR3 is 13 residues. CDR1 and CDR2 from the germline V gene are SGHTA and FQGTGA. The CDR3 loop reads CASSLGGTYEQYF. The CDR3 DNA sequence: TGTGCCAGCAGCTTGGGAGGGACCTACGAGCAGTACTTC.

The chain recombines TRBV27 with TRBJ2-7, with a tentative D call TRBD1 (6 bases). The CDR3 contains 14 residues. Between the trimmed V and J ends, which lost 4 bases and 2 bases, there was a span of 12 bases. CDR1 and CDR2 (germline): MNHEY, SMNVEV (reference sequence). The DNA of the CDR3 is TGTGCCAGCAGTTCGGGACCAGGGGCCTACGAGCAGTACTTC. This encodes CASSSGPGAYEQYF.

The rearrangement uses TRBV6-1 and TRBJ2-2, with 9 bases lining up with TRBD1. Germline V gene lookup returns CDR1 MNHNS and CDR2 SASEGT. The CDR3 is 16 amino acids. V was clipped by 4 bases and J by 4 bases; unmatched bases: 7. Here the CDR3 reads CASSVGRDRATGELFF. For the CDR3, the DNA is TGTGCCAGCAGTGTAGGCCGGGACAGGGCCACCGGGGAGCTGTTTTTT.

The chain recombines TRBV15 with TRBJ1-4; no reliable D call. CDR3 length equals 14 residues. Germline V gene sequence: CDR1 LNHNV, CDR2 YYDKDF (reference sequence). V was cut by 6 bases and J by 2 bases, with 10 bases left in between. The CDR3 region is CATRPTYTNEKLFF. CDR3 DNA sequence: TGTGCCACCAGACCCACATATACTAATGAAAAACTGTTTTTT.

The chain carries TRBV18 and TRBJ2-3, with 8 bases matching TRBD2. V was pared by 1 base and J by 5 bases, with 11 bases of the junction left unmatched. In germline, CDR1 is KGHSH, CDR2 LQKENI. CDR3 length: 17 amino acids. The CDR3 DNA follows: TGTGCCAGCTCACCACTCGGGCCTAGCGGGTGGATAGATACGCAGTATTTT. Translated, it gives CASSPLGPSGWIDTQYF.

The chain links TRBV2 to TRBJ2-1; 7 bases are a match to TRBD2. CDR1 is SNHLY and CDR2 is FYNNEI in the germline V gene. The CDR3 has 15 amino acids. Trimming cost V 7 bases and J 6 bases; bases outside gene matches: 12. CDR3 coding DNA: TGTGCCAGCATCGAAAGGACTAGGGAGGCCAATGAGCAGTTCTTC. Protein product: CASIERTREANEQFF.

The gene calls are TRBV19 and TRBJ2-5; D gene unclear. The CDR3 runs to 14 residues. Germline values: CDR1 LNHDA, CDR2 SQIVND (reference sequence). The V gene lost 3 bases and the J gene lost 1 base, with 9 bases spanning the gap. The CDR3 loop reads CASSIRSAQETQYF. Here the CDR3 DNA reads TGTGCCAGTAGTATTCGAAGCGCCCAAGAGACCCAGTACTTC.

A note on this clone: This CDR3 is also generated by other DNA sequences in the sample. The V gene is TRBV5-1, the J gene TRBJ1-1; D uncertain. Trimming stripped 0 bases from V and 0 bases from J, with 3 bases between. This CDR3 has 13 residues. CDR1 and CDR2 (germline): SGHRS, YFSETQ. The CDR3 sequence is CASSLEMNTEAFF. In DNA, the CDR3 is TGCGCCAGCAGCTTGGAAATGAACACTGAAGCTTTCTTT.

This chain uses TRBV5-5 with TRBJ2-1; D is perhaps TRBD1 (5 bases). V dropped 0 bases and J dropped 4 bases, with 20 bases sitting between them. The CDR3 extends over 18 amino acids. CDR1 and CDR2 from the germline V gene are SGHKS and YYEKEE (reference sequence). CDR3 region: CASSLGPPSAGRYNEQFF. The CDR3 DNA follows: TGTGCCAGCAGCTTGGGGCCCCCCTCGGCAGGGCGGTACAATGAGCAGTTCTTC.

The V gene is TRBV5-1, the J gene TRBJ2-1, with TRBD2 identical over 8 bases. V shed 1 base and J 5 bases; nucleotides not matched to a gene: 5. Germline assignment: CDR1 SGHRS and CDR2 YFSETQ. The CDR3 runs to 15 residues. The CDR3 bases are TGCGCCAGCAGCTTGAGCGGGAGCGGGAACAATGAGCAGTTCTTC. It translates to CASSLSGSGNNEQFF.

The chain couples TRBV30 to TRBJ2-7, with 7 bases matching TRBD1. CDR3 length: 14 residues. Germline trimming cut 4 bases from V and 1 base from J; bases unmatched to any gene: 7. The germline V gene encodes CDR1 GTSNPN and CDR2 SVGIG (reference sequence). CDR3 sequence: CAWNNRGLSYEQYF. CDR3 coding DNA: TGTGCCTGGAACAACAGGGGTTTATCCTACGAGCAGTACTTC.

The rearrangement uses TRBV7-9 and TRBJ2-7; TRBD1 aligns across 7 bases. The trim removed 3 bases at V and 12 bases at J, leaving 17 bases unmatched. Germline values: CDR1 SEHNR, CDR2 FQNEAQ (reference sequence). This CDR3 is built from 15 residues. CDR3 region: CASSFGRQGNPFLYF. CDR3 in DNA: TGTGCCAGCAGCTTTGGGAGACAGGGCAACCCCTTTCTGTACTTC.

The rearrangement joins TRBV19 to TRBJ2-1; 9 nucleotides agree with TRBD2. The V gene end was trimmed by 4 bases and the J gene end by 4 bases; junction bases not matched to a gene: 2. CDR3 length: 14 residues. Looked up from germline, CDR1 is LNHDA and CDR2 is SQIVND (reference sequence). The CDR3 region is CASSTSGAYNEQFF. In nucleotides, the CDR3 is TGTGCCAGTAGTACTAGCGGGGCATACAATGAGCAGTTCTTC.

The J gene is TRBJ1-2, the V gene TRBV5-1; maybe TRBD1 (5 bases). The V end lost 4 bases, the J end lost 2 bases, and 18 bases lay between the germline ends. Germline V gives CDR1 SGHRS, CDR2 YFSETQ. The CDR3 runs 16 residues. CDR3 sequence: CASSHLRGGTNYGYTF. The CDR3 bases are TGCGCCAGCAGCCATCTTCGAGGAGGGACGAACTATGGCTACACCTTC.

The rearrangement uses TRBV18 and TRBJ2-5, with 8 bases matching TRBD1. The germline gives CDR1 KGHSH, CDR2 LQKENI. The V and J ends lost 2 bases and 7 bases, in that order; junction bases with no gene match: 6. The CDR3 is 14 residues long. The CDR3, as DNA: TGTGCCAGCTCACCAGGACAGGGTTTGGGGACCCAGTACTTC. It translates to CASSPGQGLGTQYF.

The CDR3 DNA reads TGTGCCAGCAGTTTAAAGCCCACGAACTACGAGCAGTACTTC. Amino acid sequence: CASSLKPTNYEQYF. This rearrangement joins TRBV27 to TRBJ2-7; D is unclear. The CDR3 has 14 amino acids. Germline values: CDR1 MNHEY, CDR2 SMNVEV (reference sequence). Deletions cut 2 bases from V and 3 bases from J, with 11 bases between.

This chain uses TRBV30 with TRBJ1-5, with TRBD1 as a possible D gene (5 bases). V was clipped by 0 bases and J by 6 bases, with 15 bases between them. In germline, CDR1 is GTSNPN, CDR2 SVGIG (reference sequence). The CDR3 sequence is 15 residues long. The CDR3 is CAWSVLNQGRQPQHF. The CDR3 coding sequence is TGTGCCTGGAGTGTACTAAACCAGGGTCGTCAGCCCCAGCATTTT.

The genes are TRBV11-2 and TRBJ1-5; a possible D gene is TRBD1 (5 bases). The CDR3 runs 14 residues. CDR1 and CDR2 (germline): SGHAT, FQNNGV. Trimming cost V 4 bases and J 3 bases, with 10 bases left between them. CDR3 region: CASSSGRTNQPQHF. DNA of the CDR3: TGTGCCAGCAGCTCGGGACGGACCAATCAGCCCCAGCATTTT.

The V and J genes are TRBV28 and TRBJ2-1, with 11 bases identical to TRBD2. J was trimmed by 9 bases and V by 10 bases; bases with no gene match: 5. Germline V gives CDR1 MDHEN, CDR2 SYDVKM. This CDR3 region has 12 residues. Here the CDR3 DNA reads TGTGCCACTAGACTAGCGGGACTTGAGCAGTTCTTC. Translating gives CATRLAGLEQFF.

This chain links TRBV6-4 with TRBJ2-3; D not resolved. Germline-derived CDR1 and CDR2 are MRHNA and SNTAGT. V lost 6 bases and J 0 bases, leaving 13 bases between the germline ends. This CDR3 region has 15 residues. This CDR3 is CASSNDHLSTDTQYF. The CDR3 nucleotides are TGTGCCAGCAGCAACGATCATCTTAGCACAGATACGCAGTATTTT.

This clone occurred once. The rearrangement links TRBV18 to TRBJ2-5, with 8 bases fitting TRBD1. Germline CDR1 and CDR2: KGHSH and LQKENI. The CDR3 extends over 15 amino acids. With V trimmed by 1 base and J by 1 base, 2 bases remained unmatched. For the CDR3, the DNA is TGTGCCAGCTCACCACTAACAGGGGGCCAAGAGACCCAGTACTTC. This sequence encodes CASSPLTGGQETQYF.

This chain joins TRBV28 and TRBJ2-7; 8 positions agree with TRBD2. Trimming took 8 bases from V and 1 from J; bases not matched to a gene: 1. Germline V gene lookup returns CDR1 MDHEN and CDR2 SYDVKM. CDR3 length equals 12 residues. The CDR3 DNA follows: TGTGCCAGCCAGCGGGAGTCCTACGAGCAGTACTTC. Its protein is CASQRESYEQYF.

The chain combines TRBV5-4 with TRBJ2-7, with D perhaps matching TRBD1 or TRBD2 (5 bases each). The CDR3 extends over 14 amino acids. Germline-derived CDR1 and CDR2 are SGHNT and YYREEE (reference sequence). The V end lost 2 bases, the J end lost 5 bases, and 14 bases lay between the germline ends. CDR3 bases: TGTGCCAGCAGCTTAGAGGGGTTTGAGGACGAGCAGTACTTC. Translated, it gives CASSLEGFEDEQYF.